This entry lists 18 T cell receptor beta chains sequenced from one sample in a study of OX40 agonist ivuxolimab in advanced cancers. TCRdb's table, derived via immunoSEQ multiplex PCR, lists solely in-frame clones and lacks some. The table shows 30,000 to 45,000 clones, with around 82% occurring only once. The starting material was CD4+ or CD8+ T cells sorted from blood, obtained in a trial of the OX40 agonist ivuxolimab. The receptors come from an adult with an advanced solid tumor such as melanoma, head and neck, liver or kidney cancer.

The chain carries TRBV7-2 and TRBJ2-1, with D tentatively TRBD1 or TRBD2 (5 bases each). The CDR3 has 17 amino acids. Per germline, CDR1 SGHTA and CDR2 FQGNSA. Trimming took off 3 bases at V and 6 bases at J, with 21 bases between the two ends. The CDR3 sequence: CASSFKGSRDGINEQFF. The CDR3 nucleotides read TGTGCCAGCAGCTTTAAGGGATCACGGGACGGAATCAATGAGCAGTTCTTC. Variable domain in full (rest from reference TRBV7-2 and TRBJ2-1): GAGVSQSPSNKVTEKGKDVELRCDPISGHTALYWYRQSLGQGLEFLIYFQGNSAPDKSGLPSDRFSAERTGGSVSTLTIQRTQQEDSAVYLCASSFKGSRDGINEQFFGPGTRLTVL.

This clone is medium-sized by share. The genes are TRBV19 and TRBJ2-3; D gene ambiguous. The germline V gene has CDR1 LNHDA and CDR2 SQIVND (reference sequence). The V end lost 10 bases, the J end lost 7 bases, and 9 bases lay between the germline ends. The CDR3 totals 10 residues. The CDR3 here is CATDHNTQYF. In DNA form, the CDR3 reads TGTGCCACCGACCATAATACGCAGTATTTT.

The rearrangement joins TRBV15 to TRBJ2-5, with D unresolved. Germline lookup yields CDR1 LNHNV and CDR2 YYDKDF (reference sequence). Trimming took 0 bases from V and 5 from J, leaving 16 bases between them. This CDR3 is built from 16 residues. The chain's CDR3 is CATSRDMGIVRETQYF. The DNA for the CDR3 is TGTGCCACCAGCAGAGATATGGGGATAGTGAGGGAGACCCAGTACTTC.

The chain links TRBV4-3 to TRBJ1-2; D remains unclear. The CDR3 is made up of 16 amino acids. Germline V CDR1 and CDR2: LGHNA, YSLEER. Trimming stripped 0 bases from V and 2 bases from J, with 13 bases between. Here the CDR3 DNA reads TGCGCCAGCAGCCAAGATTTAGACTCCAGAAACTATGGCTACACCTTC. Protein product: CASSQDLDSRNYGYTF.

The V and J genes are TRBV4-2 and TRBJ1-3; D is uncertain. Germline values: CDR1 LGHNA, CDR2 YNFKEQ. The CDR3 is 17 amino acids. The V gene lost 4 bases and the J gene lost 0 bases, with 16 bases spanning the gap. CDR3 loop: CASSRFEVDGSGNTIYF. For the CDR3, the DNA is TGTGCCAGCAGCCGCTTTGAAGTAGATGGCTCTGGAAACACCATATATTTT.

This clone was seen only a few times. V is TRBV6-1 and J is TRBJ2-7; D gene uncertain. The CDR3 length is 14 residues. Trimming left V 2 bases short and J 3 bases short, with 11 bases between. Looked up from germline, CDR1 is MNHNS and CDR2 is SASEGT. CDR3 loop: CASSELSASYEQYF. DNA of the CDR3: TGTGCCAGCAGTGAATTGAGTGCTAGCTACGAGCAGTACTTC.

This clone was observed at least ten times. The chain joins TRBV5-6 to TRBJ2-7, with no clear D. The CDR3 is made up of 15 amino acids. V dropped 1 base and J dropped 5 bases, with 16 bases sitting between them. Germline CDR1 reads SGHDT; CDR2 reads YYEEEE. DNA of the CDR3: TGTGCCAGCAGCTTGAAGACGGACCCCCGCGACGAGCAGTACTTC. Amino acid sequence: CASSLKTDPRDEQYF.

The chain is built from TRBV5-5 and TRBJ2-7, with 13 bases identical to TRBD2. CDR3 length equals 15 residues. The V segment lost 3 bases and the J segment 3 bases; nucleotides outside the gene matches: 3. Germline V gene lookup returns CDR1 SGHKS and CDR2 YYEKEE (reference sequence). The CDR3 nucleotides read TGTGCCAGCAGCTCAAGGACTAGCGGGAGCTACGAGCAGTACTTC. Its translation: CASSSRTSGSYEQYF.

This clone was counted a few times. The chain employs TRBV9 and TRBJ1-1; unclear D gene. The CDR3 is made up of 15 amino acids. The germline CDR1 and CDR2 sequences are SGDLS and YYNGEE. Trimming removed 0 bases at V and 2 bases at J, with 11 bases between. Here the CDR3 reads CASSVDPGVNTEAFF. As DNA, the CDR3 is TGTGCCAGCAGCGTAGATCCGGGCGTCAACACTGAAGCTTTCTTT. The entire variable domain, with the rest obtained from reference TRBV9 and TRBJ1-1, is as follows: DSGVTQTPKHLITATGQRVTLRCSPRSGDLSVYWYQQSLDQGLQFLIQYYNGEERAKGNILERFSAQQFPDLHSELNLSSLELGDSALYFCASSVDPGVNTEAFFGQGTRLTVV.

This clone was observed a few times. The rearrangement uses TRBV28 and TRBJ2-1; D is possibly TRBD1 (5 bases). V was trimmed by 5 bases and J by 3 bases, leaving 14 bases between them. The CDR3 sequence is 15 residues long. The germline CDR1 and CDR2 sequences are MDHEN and SYDVKM. The CDR3 loop reads CASSTSAGFYNEQFF. CDR3 bases: TGTGCCAGCAGTACCTCGGCAGGGTTCTACAATGAGCAGTTCTTC.

This chain joins TRBV5-5 and TRBJ1-6, with 9 positions matching TRBD1. Germline CDR1 SGHKS, CDR2 YYEKEE (reference sequence). V shed 0 bases and J 8 bases; nucleotides not matched to a gene: 6. This CDR3 spans 16 amino acids. This chain's CDR3 is CASSLGLGQGYSPLHF. CDR3 DNA: TGTGCCAGCAGCTTGGGCCTCGGACAGGGGTATTCACCCCTCCACTTT.

This clone appeared a single time. The rearrangement joins TRBV19 to TRBJ1-4, with 8 nucleotides matching TRBD1. Looked up from germline, CDR1 is LNHDA and CDR2 is SQIVND (reference sequence). The V gene end was trimmed by 8 bases and the J gene end by 0 bases; junction bases not matched to a gene: 8. The CDR3 spans 16 residues. Written as DNA, the CDR3 is TGTGCCAGTCCCGGACAGGGTTCACCAACTAATGAAAAACTGTTTTTT. Translation gives CASPGQGSPTNEKLFF. Full variable domain (missing parts from reference TRBV19 and TRBJ1-4): DGGITQSPKYLFRKEGQNVTLSCEQNLNHDAMYWYRQDPGQGLRLIYYSQIVNDFQKGDIAEGYSVSREKKESFPLTVTSAQKNPTAFYLCASPGQGSPTNEKLFFGSGTQLSVL.

The chain has TRBV14 and TRBJ2-7; 7 nucleotides agree with TRBD1. The trim removed 4 bases at V and 4 bases at J, leaving 7 bases unmatched. Germline V gene sequence: CDR1 SGHDN, CDR2 FVKESK. The CDR3 loop spans 14 amino acids. The chain's CDR3 is CASSLRQGTYEQYF. For the CDR3, the DNA is TGTGCCAGCAGCCTTAGACAGGGAACGTACGAGCAGTACTTC.

The V and J genes are TRBV28 and TRBJ1-2, with D hard to call. The CDR3 has 10 residues. Per germline, CDR1 MDHEN and CDR2 SYDVKM. V lost 8 bases to trimming and J lost 4 bases, with 5 bases between them. CDR3 amino acids: CASLSYGYTF. For the CDR3, the DNA is TGTGCCAGCCTCAGCTATGGCTACACCTTC.

This clone was found once. The chain links TRBV6-5 to TRBJ1-4, with D maybe TRBD1 (6 bases). V lost 7 bases and J lost 7, with 16 bases in between. The CDR3 loop spans 14 amino acids. Germline CDR1 reads MNHEY; CDR2 reads SVGAGI. CDR3 in DNA: TGTGCCAGCATGATACAGGGAGGTGGTGAAAAACTGTTTTTT. Protein product: CASMIQGGGEKLFF.

The CDR3 nucleotides are TGTGCCAGCACCTCGACCCAGCCCCAGCCCCAGCATTTT. Encoded protein: CASTSTQPQPQHF. The chain recombines TRBV6-6 with TRBJ1-5, with D uncertain. Germline values: CDR1 MNHNY, CDR2 SVGAGI (reference sequence). There are 13 residues in the CDR3. Trimming removed 7 bases from V and 7 bases from J, with 14 bases in between.

J is TRBJ2-5 and V is TRBV11-3, with D unresolved. The V gene lost 5 bases and the J gene lost 0 bases, with 7 bases spanning the gap. In germline, CDR1 is SGHNT, CDR2 YENEEA. The CDR3 runs to 13 residues. CDR3 residues: CASSPRDQETQYF. The CDR3, as DNA: TGTGCCAGCAGCCCCCGTGACCAAGAGACCCAGTACTTC.

The chain recombines TRBV7-6 with TRBJ1-2; maybe TRBD1 (6 bases). Looked up from germline, CDR1 is SGHVS and CDR2 is FNYEAQ. The CDR3 spans 14 residues. Trimming took off 1 base at V and 6 bases at J, with 12 bases between the two ends. CDR3 residues: CASSLEGGIHGYTF. The CDR3 bases are TGTGCCAGCAGCTTAGAGGGGGGGATCCATGGCTACACCTTC.